This TCR beta chain was sequenced during a study of OX40 agonist ivuxolimab in advanced cancers. Across the study: Three patients had partial responses: one hepatocellular carcinoma, two cutaneous melanoma. General study results and limits: Some nonresponders likewise displayed low normalized T-cell clonal expansion.

The repertoire was sequenced with immunoSEQ multiplex PCR; TCRdb's copy has only in-frame clones and lacks some. In the table there are under 65,000 clones, around 84% of which are singletons. The CDR3 sequence is 14 residues long. Germline V gives CDR1 SQVTM, CDR2 ANQGSEA. Germline trimming cut 3 bases from V and 9 bases from J; bases unmatched to any gene: 11. Comments on this clone: Its antigen is unidentified.

The V gene is TRBV29-1, the J gene TRBJ2-1; TRBD2 aligns across 7 bases. The clonotype was recovered from an adult with an advanced solid tumor such as melanoma, head and neck, liver or kidney cancer. The sequenced sample was CD4+ or CD8+ T cells sorted from blood, obtained in a trial of the OX40 agonist ivuxolimab. In DNA, the CDR3 is TGCAGCGTTGATGTGGCGGGAGTTAGTAGTGAGCAGTTCTTC. This encodes CSVDVAGVSSEQFF.